This TCR beta chain was sequenced in a study of T cell responses to AZD1222 COVID-19 vaccine. Study outcomes and limitations: Seropositivity was recorded at baseline in only a handful of AZD1222 recipients. Once two AZD1222 doses were given, Spike-specific TCR breadth and depth went up. The sample set comprised mostly white British donors with more females, and clonal diversity was possibly underestimated.

Sequencing used immunoSEQ multiplex PCR; TCRdb keeps in-frame clones, though not all of them. This sample has some 120,000 clones; roughly 90% occur once, and the top ten carry approximately 2.5%. To note about this clone: What it recognizes is unknown.

There are 15 residues in the CDR3. CDR1 and CDR2 from the germline V gene are SGHVS and FQNEAQ. V lost 1 base and J lost 0, with 6 bases in between. The chain combines TRBV7-8 with TRBJ1-4; no clear D. The sequencing used peripheral blood, collected on day 0 of AZD1222 vaccination. The TCR sequence derives from an adult in good health. This CDR3 is CASSLVAATNEKLFF. As DNA, the CDR3 is TGTGCCAGCAGCTTAGTGGCAGCAACTAATGAAAAACTGTTTTTT.